This paragraph reports one T cell receptor beta chain. Its antigen is undetermined. These data come from a study of OX40 agonist ivuxolimab in advanced cancers. About the study: In this trial design, patients received ivuxolimab intravenously at 0.01 to 10 mg/kg every 2 weeks. The study's findings and limits: Antigen specificity of clonally expanded peripheral T cells was not established. In the 0.1 to 3.0 mg/kg range, CD4+ and CD8+ blood T cells had expanded clonally by week 6. Mean expanded clone counts were higher in CD8+ than CD4+ T cells.

Assay used: immunoSEQ multiplex PCR; TCRdb lists only in-frame clones, some missing. Of approximately 52,000 clones listed, 65% to 85% are singletons. Trimming took 1 base from V and 2 from J; bases not matched to a gene: 2. CDR1 is MGHRA and CDR2 is YSYEKL in the germline V gene. The CDR3 is 14 residues long. This rearrangement joins TRBV4-1 to TRBJ2-7; 7 bases align to TRBD1. This specimen was CD4+ or CD8+ T cells sorted from blood, taken in a trial of the OX40 agonist ivuxolimab. The receptor comes from an adult with an advanced solid tumor such as melanoma, head and neck, liver or kidney cancer. CDR3 in amino acids: CASSQGQGTYEQYF. CDR3 DNA sequence: TGCGCCAGCAGCCAAGGACAGGGAACCTACGAGCAGTACTTC.